This entry concerns a single T cell receptor beta chain. Its antigen is unknown. At one end, the junction sequence differs from germline, possibly due to a read error. Per the germline V gene, CDR1 is SEHNR and CDR2 is FQNEAQ (reference sequence). This CDR3 contains 13 residues. The PCR employed 60 Vbeta primers together with 13 Jbeta primers. Produced via immunoSEQ multiplex PCR; TCRdb's table is partial and in-frame only. The repertoire consists of over 100,000 clones, with approximately 79% occurring once and the leading ten covering 5% to 6.5%. This record belongs to a study of cytomegalovirus exposure and HLA in healthy donors. The study, taken as a whole, reports: A later look showed TCR association rates differing by HLA locus, highest for DRB1 and lowest for HLA-C. TCR beta V- and J-gene trimming, according to a later analysis, was linked to a missense DCLRE1C variant. The study had only CMV serostatus as immune exposure information.

This TCR derives from a man in his 60s in good health and CMV-seropositive. The specimen sequenced was PBMCs. The chain couples TRBV7-9 to TRBJ2-5; the match to TRBD2 covers 8 bases. The CDR3 spells CASSRREEEAQYF. The CDR3 nucleotides read TGTGCCAGCAGCCGGCGGGAGGAAGAGGCCCAGTACTTC.